The entry that follows covers one T cell receptor (beta chain) sequence. This record comes from a study of shared clonotypes between healthy human individuals. CDR1 and CDR2 (germline): ENHRY, SYGVKD. V gave up 6 bases and J gave up 7 bases, with 16 bases separating them. This CDR3 region has 14 residues. The method was immunoSEQ multiplex PCR; TCRdb's version includes in-frame clones alone and lacks a portion of them. The data hold roughly 2.4 million clones, with under 97% observed a single time. The clonotype comes from a young man in good health. Sequencing used naive CD4+ T cells sorted from blood. The subset is: CD45RA+ positively selected. The rearrangement uses TRBV10-3 and TRBJ2-1, with D possibly being TRBD2 (6 bases). The CDR3 reads CAISGTPVGNEQFF. The CDR3, as DNA: TGTGCCATCAGCGGGACTCCCGTGGGTAATGAGCAGTTCTTC.